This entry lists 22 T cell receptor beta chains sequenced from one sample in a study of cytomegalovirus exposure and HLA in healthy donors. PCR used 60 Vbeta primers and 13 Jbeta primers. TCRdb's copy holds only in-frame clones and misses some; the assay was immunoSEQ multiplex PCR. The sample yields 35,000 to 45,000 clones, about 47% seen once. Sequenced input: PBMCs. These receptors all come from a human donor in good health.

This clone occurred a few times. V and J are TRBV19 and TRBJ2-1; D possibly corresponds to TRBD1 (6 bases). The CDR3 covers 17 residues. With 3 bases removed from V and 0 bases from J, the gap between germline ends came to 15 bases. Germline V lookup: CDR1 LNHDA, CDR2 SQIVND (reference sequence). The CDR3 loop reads CASSMKSQGSSYNEQFF. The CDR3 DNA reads TGTGCCAGTAGTATGAAGTCGCAGGGGAGCTCCTACAATGAGCAGTTCTTC.

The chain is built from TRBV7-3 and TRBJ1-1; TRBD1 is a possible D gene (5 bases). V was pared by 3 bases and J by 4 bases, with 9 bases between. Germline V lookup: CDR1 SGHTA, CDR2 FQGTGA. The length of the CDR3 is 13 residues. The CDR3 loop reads CASSLGGITEAFF. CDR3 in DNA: TGTGCCAGCAGCTTGGGGGGAATCACTGAAGCTTTCTTT.

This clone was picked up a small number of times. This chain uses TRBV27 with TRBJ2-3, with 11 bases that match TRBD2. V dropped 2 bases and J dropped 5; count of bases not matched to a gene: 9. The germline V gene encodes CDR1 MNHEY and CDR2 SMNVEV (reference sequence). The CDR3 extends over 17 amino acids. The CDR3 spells CASSLVGLAGGRDTQYF. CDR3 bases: TGTGCCAGCAGTTTAGTAGGGTTAGCGGGAGGGCGAGATACGCAGTATTTT.

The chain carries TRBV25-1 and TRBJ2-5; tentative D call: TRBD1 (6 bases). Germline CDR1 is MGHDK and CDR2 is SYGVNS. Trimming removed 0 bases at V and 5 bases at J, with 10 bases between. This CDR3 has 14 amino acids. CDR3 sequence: CASSEYRGFETQYF. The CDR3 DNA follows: TGTGCCAGCAGTGAATACAGGGGCTTCGAGACCCAGTACTTC.

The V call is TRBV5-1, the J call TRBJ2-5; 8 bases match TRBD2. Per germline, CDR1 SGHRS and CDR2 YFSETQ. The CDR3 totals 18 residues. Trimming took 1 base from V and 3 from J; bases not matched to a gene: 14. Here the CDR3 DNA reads TGCGCCAGCAGCTTGAGGTGGGAGAGGCGGGAGGTAGAAGAGACCCAGTACTTC. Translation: CASSLRWERREVEETQYF.

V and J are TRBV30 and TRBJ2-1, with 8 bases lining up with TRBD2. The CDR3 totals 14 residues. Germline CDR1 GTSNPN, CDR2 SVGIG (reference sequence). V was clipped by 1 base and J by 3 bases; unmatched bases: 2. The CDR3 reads CAWSALAVYNEQFF. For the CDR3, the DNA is TGTGCCTGGAGTGCACTAGCGGTCTACAATGAGCAGTTCTTC.

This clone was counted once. The CDR3 DNA reads TGTGCCAGCAGCGTAGGAGGTGGGGGGGTGATCAACACCGGGGAGCTGTTTTTT. It translates to CASSVGGGGVINTGELFF. V gene TRBV9 combines with J gene TRBJ2-2; 7 bases are shared with TRBD2. Germline CDR1 SGDLS, CDR2 YYNGEE. Losses at the gene ends were 0 bases for V and 2 bases for J; bases not matched to a gene: 10. CDR3 length: 18 amino acids.

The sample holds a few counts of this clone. As DNA, the CDR3 is TGCAGTGCTCAAATCCCGGGGGAGCAGTACTTC. It yields the protein CSAQIPGEQYF. The chain has TRBV20-1 and TRBJ2-7; perhaps TRBD2 as D (5 bases). The V end was cut by 5 bases, the J end by 7 bases, with 12 bases between. Germline assignment: CDR1 DFQATT and CDR2 SNEGSKA (reference sequence). This CDR3 has 11 residues.

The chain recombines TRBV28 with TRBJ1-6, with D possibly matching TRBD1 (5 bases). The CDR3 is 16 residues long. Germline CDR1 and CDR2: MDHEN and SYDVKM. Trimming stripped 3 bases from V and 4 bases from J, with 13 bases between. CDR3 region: CASSFVGRGYNSPLHF. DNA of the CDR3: TGTGCCAGCAGTTTTGTGGGCCGGGGGTATAATTCACCCCTCCACTTT.

The CDR3 reads CASSIGQQVYYGYTF. The DNA of the CDR3 is TGTGCCAGTAGTATTGGTCAGCAGGTTTACTATGGCTACACCTTC. The V and J genes are TRBV19 and TRBJ1-2; D call uncertain. CDR1 and CDR2 (germline): LNHDA, SQIVND (reference sequence). This CDR3 has 15 amino acids. The germline V and J ends were trimmed by 3 bases and 3 bases, with 14 bases remaining between them. Full variable domain (remainder filled in from reference TRBV19 and TRBJ1-2): DGGITQSPKYLFRKEGQNVTLSCEQNLNHDAMYWYRQDPGQGLRLIYYSQIVNDFQKGDIAEGYSVSREKKESFPLTVTSAQKNPTAFYLCASSIGQQVYYGYTFGSGTRLTVV.

This CDR3 is CASSQDGGSGGNTIYF. CDR3 nucleotides: TGTGCCAGCAGCCAAGATGGGGGCTCCGGTGGAAACACCATATATTTT. This sequence joins TRBV4-2 and TRBJ1-3; D possibly corresponds to TRBD1 (6 bases). Trimming left V 0 bases short and J 3 bases short, with 12 bases between. CDR1 is LGHNA, CDR2 YNFKEQ, per germline. There are 16 residues in the CDR3.

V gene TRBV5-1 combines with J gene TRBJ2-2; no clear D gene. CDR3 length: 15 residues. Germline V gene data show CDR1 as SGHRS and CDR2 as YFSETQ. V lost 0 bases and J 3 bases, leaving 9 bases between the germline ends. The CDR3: CASSLGDGDTGELFF. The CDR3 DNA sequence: TGCGCCAGCAGCTTGGGCGACGGAGACACCGGGGAGCTGTTTTTT.

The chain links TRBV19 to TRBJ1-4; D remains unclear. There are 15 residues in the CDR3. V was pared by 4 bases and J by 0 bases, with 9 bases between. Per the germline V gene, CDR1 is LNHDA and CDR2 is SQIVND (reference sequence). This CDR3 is CASSSGPATNEKLFF. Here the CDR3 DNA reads TGTGCCAGTAGTAGCGGGCCAGCAACTAATGAAAAACTGTTTTTT. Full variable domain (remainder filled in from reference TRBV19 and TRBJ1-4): DGGITQSPKYLFRKEGQNVTLSCEQNLNHDAMYWYRQDPGQGLRLIYYSQIVNDFQKGDIAEGYSVSREKKESFPLTVTSAQKNPTAFYLCASSSGPATNEKLFFGSGTQLSVL.

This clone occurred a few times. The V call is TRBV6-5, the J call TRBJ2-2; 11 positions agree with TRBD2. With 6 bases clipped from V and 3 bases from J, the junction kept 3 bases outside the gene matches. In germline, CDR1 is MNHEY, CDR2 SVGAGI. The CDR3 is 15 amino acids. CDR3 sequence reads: CASRDSGRDTGELFF. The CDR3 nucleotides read TGTGCCAGCAGGGATAGCGGGAGGGACACCGGGGAGCTGTTTTTT.

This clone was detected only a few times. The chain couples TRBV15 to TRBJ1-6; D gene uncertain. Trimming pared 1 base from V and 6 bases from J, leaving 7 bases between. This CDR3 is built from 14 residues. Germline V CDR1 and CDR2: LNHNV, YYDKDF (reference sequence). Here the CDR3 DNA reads TGTGCCACCAGCAGAGGTCACAGTAATTCACCCCTCCACTTT. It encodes CATSRGHSNSPLHF.

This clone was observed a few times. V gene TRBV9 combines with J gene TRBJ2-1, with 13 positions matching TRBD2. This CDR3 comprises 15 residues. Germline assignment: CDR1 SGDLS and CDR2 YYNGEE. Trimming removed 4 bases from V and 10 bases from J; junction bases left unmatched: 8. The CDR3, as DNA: TGTGCCAGCAGCCCTCGGACTAGCGGGAGAAACGAGCAGTTCTTC. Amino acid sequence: CASSPRTSGRNEQFF.

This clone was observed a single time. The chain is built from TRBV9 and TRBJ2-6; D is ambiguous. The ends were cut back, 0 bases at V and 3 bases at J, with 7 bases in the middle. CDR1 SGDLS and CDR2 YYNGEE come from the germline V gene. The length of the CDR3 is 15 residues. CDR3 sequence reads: CASSVGRGGANVLTF. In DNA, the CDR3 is TGTGCCAGCAGCGTAGGAAGAGGTGGGGCCAACGTCCTGACTTTC.

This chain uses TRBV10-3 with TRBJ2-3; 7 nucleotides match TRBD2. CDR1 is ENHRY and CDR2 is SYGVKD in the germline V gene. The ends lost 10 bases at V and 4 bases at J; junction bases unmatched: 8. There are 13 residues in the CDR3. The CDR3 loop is CATSGGGADTQYF. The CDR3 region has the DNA TGTGCCACCTCTGGGGGGGGAGCAGATACGCAGTATTTT.

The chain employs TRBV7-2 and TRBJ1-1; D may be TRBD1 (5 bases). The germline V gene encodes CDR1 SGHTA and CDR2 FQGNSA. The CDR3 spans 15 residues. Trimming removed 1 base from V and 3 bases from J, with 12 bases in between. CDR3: CASSLDFAGYTEAFF. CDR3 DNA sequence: TGTGCCAGCAGCTTAGATTTCGCAGGGTACACTGAAGCTTTCTTT.

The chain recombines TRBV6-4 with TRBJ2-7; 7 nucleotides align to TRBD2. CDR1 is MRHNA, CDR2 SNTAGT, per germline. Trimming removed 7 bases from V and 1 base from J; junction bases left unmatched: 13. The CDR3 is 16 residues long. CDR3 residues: CASTYFGLDRSYEQYF. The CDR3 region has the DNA TGTGCCAGCACCTACTTTGGACTAGACCGTTCCTACGAGCAGTACTTC.

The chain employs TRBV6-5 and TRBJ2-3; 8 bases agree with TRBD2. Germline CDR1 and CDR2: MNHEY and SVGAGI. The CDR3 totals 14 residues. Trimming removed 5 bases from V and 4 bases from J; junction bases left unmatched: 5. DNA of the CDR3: TGTGCCAGCAGTGTAGGCGGGGGGCCAGATACGCAGTATTTT. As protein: CASSVGGGPDTQYF.

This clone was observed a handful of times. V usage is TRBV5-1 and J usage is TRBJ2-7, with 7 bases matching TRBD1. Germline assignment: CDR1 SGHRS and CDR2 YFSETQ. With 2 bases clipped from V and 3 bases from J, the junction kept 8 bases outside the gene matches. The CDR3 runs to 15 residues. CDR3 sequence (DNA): TGCGCCAGCAGCTTAGAGGGACAGTTCCTCTACGAGCAGTACTTC. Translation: CASSLEGQFLYEQYF.